The entry that follows covers one T cell receptor beta chain sequence. Its antigen is not yet known. Per-base quality was not reported, and no clone a single base away is much larger than it. The CDR3 regions of human TCRbeta chains were subjected to immunosequencing. In the source study's methods: Repertoire TCRs were checked for matches against a reference library of SARS-CoV-2-specific TCRs that had been generated using the MIRA antigen-specificity platform. Breadth was defined as the fraction of unique TCRs that were SARS-CoV-2-associated, and depth was defined as the fraction of total T cells that were SARS-CoV-2-associated. Using the MIRA data, each spike-specific TCR was mapped to the spike region that the TCR reacts to and placed in a CD4 or CD8 class. Log10-transformed breadth and depth values were compared by one-way ANOVA with Sidak's multiple comparisons tests. Here the immuneACCESS table is served through TCRdb, limited to in-frame sequences with V and J called. Missing clones are a known gap in these copies; in checked studies unresolved V genes cover under half, and the rest lacks a known reason. D and trimming come from the DNA, and the V and J calls and clone size come from that table. This sample gives about 190,000 clones in total; around 87% of them show up just once. 6.9% of the sample rests with the top ten.

This entry is derived from a study of T cell responses to AZD1222 COVID-19 vaccine (dated by TCRdb to the early 2020s). Regarding the study in general: AZD1222 recipients whose second dose came at about 4 weeks and those whose second dose came at about 12 weeks were combined into one group, since spike-specific TCR depth and breadth did not differ between the two schedules. TCR sequencing covered more than 230 trial participants: about 210 given two doses of AZD1222 and approximately 26 given two doses of MenACWY control vaccine. Enrollment into the trials was organized by age into subgroups of 18-55, 56-69 and 70-plus years, and those subgroups contained roughly 150, 30 and 60 TCR-sequenced participants, respectively. The full study reports these points: Participants were mostly white British, with more females than males. The authors suggested clonal diversity may have been underestimated. Because no samples from the day 14 peak response were available, repertoires could be characterized only after the peak T cell response. After two AZD1222 doses, both the breadth and the depth of spike-specific TCRs were significantly higher than at day 0 and than in MenACWY recipients. The whole spike protein was spanned by vaccine-associated CD4 TCRs, and dominant responses were seen in regions 160-218 and 743-854. In the small 56-69-year group, the increase in depth fell short of significance, most likely because of low power. Only five to seven AZD1222 recipients were SARS-CoV-2 seropositive at baseline, limiting conclusions about previously exposed vaccinees. Reportedly, close to half of the unique spike-specific TCRs recognized epitopes lying outside the regions that are mutated in the B.1.351 and B.1.1.7 variants.

V is clipped by 7 bases and J by 4 bases, and the sequence between their germline boundaries is 12 bases long. Looking up the germline V gene (reference sequence) yields CDR1 LGHDT and CDR2 YNNKEL. The CDR3 numbers 13 residues from cysteine through phenylalanine. Only the CDR3 DNA stays, 39 bases, in frame from base 1. Interpreted using the paper, the time point label stands for: baseline before first vaccination. The vaccinee samples were drawn from two UK trials, COV001 and COV002, one of which was a single-blind randomized controlled phase 2/3 trial testing AZD1222 (ChAdOx1 nCoV-19) in healthy adults. Trial participant PBMC samples were collected at day 0 and day 28 after the second dose for TCRbeta chain sequencing.

The chain employs TRBV3-1 (or the pseudogene TRBV3-2) and TRBJ2-3; 6 matching bases give a weak D call of TRBD1. The origin of this receptor is an adult in good health. Sequenced here: peripheral blood, sampled on day 0 of AZD1222 vaccination. The CDR3 in this case is CASNRQASDTQYF. The DNA reads TGTGCCAGCAACCGACAGGCTTCAGATACGCAGTATTTT.